The clone carrying this TCR beta chain was seen only a few times. What it binds is unknown. This sample was taken from a study of CD8 T cells in ankylosing spondylitis. Study results and caveats: In ankylosing spondylitis blood, a motif of fewer than 10 highly homologous TCR beta variants appeared characteristic. Reported data indicate significant enrichment of disease-linked clones within matched ankylosing spondylitis synovial fluid.

Germline V gene sequence: CDR1 SGHRS, CDR2 YFSETQ. The CDR3 runs to 14 residues. Trimming took 4 bases from V and 4 from J; bases not matched to a gene: 4. In making TCR beta libraries, quantitative 5'-RACE with molecular barcodes was used. TCRdb re-called the 5' RACE reads with MiXCR, one entry per CDR3 protein. The data show approximately 540,000 distinct CDR3 sequences, about an eighth seen once. The rearrangement uses TRBV5-1 and TRBJ1-3; the match to TRBD1 covers 8 bases. This clonotype originated in a male donor with ankylosing spondylitis. Sequencing input: blood, either unsorted or a sorted T cell fraction (not recorded which). The CDR3 region has the DNA TGCGCCAGCAGCCACGGGACAGGAGGAAACACCATATATTTT. Its translation is CASSHGTGGNTIYF.